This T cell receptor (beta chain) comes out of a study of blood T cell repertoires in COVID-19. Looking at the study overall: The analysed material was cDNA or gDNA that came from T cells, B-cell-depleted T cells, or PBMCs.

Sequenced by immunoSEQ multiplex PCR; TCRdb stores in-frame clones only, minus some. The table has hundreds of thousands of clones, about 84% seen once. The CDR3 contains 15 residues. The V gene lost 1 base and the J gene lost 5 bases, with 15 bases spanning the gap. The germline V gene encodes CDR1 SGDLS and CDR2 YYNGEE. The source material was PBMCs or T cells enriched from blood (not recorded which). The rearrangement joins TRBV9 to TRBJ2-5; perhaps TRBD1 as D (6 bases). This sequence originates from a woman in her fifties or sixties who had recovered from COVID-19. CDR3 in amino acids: CASSVTTGRGETQYF. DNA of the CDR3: TGTGCCAGCAGCGTAACGACGGGTAGGGGGGAGACCCAGTACTTC.